The entry below describes one T cell receptor (beta chain). Sequencing used immunoSEQ multiplex PCR; TCRdb keeps in-frame clones, though not all of them. The table includes around 53,000 clones, roughly nine tenths detected once. This sample is part of a study of T cell changes during pregnancy in multiple sclerosis. V was pared by 2 bases and J by 2 bases, with 3 bases of the junction left unmatched. The CDR3 runs 16 residues. This chain links TRBV23-1 with TRBJ1-4; 9 positions match TRBD1. TRBV23-1 is classed as an ORF, of uncertain function. The receptor's source is a female donor with multiple sclerosis, enrolled in a pregnancy study. This specimen was CD8+ T cells from peripheral blood mononuclear cells, taken before pregnancy. The CDR3 loop reads CASSQGDRATNEKLFF. The CDR3 DNA reads TGCGCCAGCAGTCAAGGGGACAGGGCGACTAATGAAAAACTGTTTTTT.